Listed below are T cell receptor beta chains from one sample, sequenced in a study of T-cell reconstitution after alpha-beta-depleted transplantation in children. TCRdb reanalysed the PCR reads using MiXCR and keeps one entry per CDR3 protein. The sample lists fewer than 500,000 distinct CDR3 sequences; over 40% were seen once. The sample here was PBMCs, taken before TCRalphabeta/CD19-depleted stem cell transplant. The receptors shown here come from a girl aged 2 to 9 with aplastic anemia, due to receive a stem cell transplant. The CDR3 runs from the conserved cysteine through the conserved F or W. Each record gives: clone size, J gene, D gene, V gene, CDR3 protein, CDR3 DNA. D genes are given only for firm matches. Size tells how often a clone was seen (once, few, many) or the class of an expanded clone, and some rows leave it out.

many,TRBJ2-6,.,TRBV12-3/TRBV12-4,CASDNGGIRANVLTF,TGTGCCAGCGACAACGGGGGCATAAGGGCCAACGTCCTGACTTTC
.,TRBJ2-1,TRBD1,TRBV29-1,CSGWDRVWDEQFF,TGCAGCGGGTGGGACAGGGTATGGGATGAGCAGTTCTTC
.,TRBJ1-1,.,TRBV20-1,CSARDKPGTEAFF,TGCAGTGCTAGAGATAAACCGGGTACTGAAGCTTTCTTT
.,TRBJ2-7,.,TRBV5-1,CASSLNRDFYEQYF,TGCGCCAGCAGCTTGAACAGGGACTTCTACGAGCAGTACTTC
.,TRBJ1-2,TRBD1,TRBV9,CASSVRDSYGYTF,TGTGCCAGCAGCGTCCGGGACAGTTATGGCTACACCTTC
few,TRBJ2-2,TRBD1,TRBV28,CASKGAGLRGPGELFF,TGTGCCAGCAAGGGGGCAGGCCTAAGGGGTCCGGGGGAGCTGTTTTTT
.,TRBJ2-7,.,TRBV20-1,CSARKVTGSYEQYF,TGCAGTGCTAGGAAAGTGACAGGCTCCTACGAGCAGTACTTC
.,TRBJ2-3,TRBD2,TRBV28,CASTPHLRAGRDTQYF,TGTGCCAGCACCCCTCATCTGCGAGCGGGAAGAGATACGCAGTATTTT
.,TRBJ2-7,.,TRBV20-1,CSAPSTAFYEQYF,TGCAGTGCCCCCTCGACAGCTTTCTACGAGCAGTACTTC
.,TRBJ1-1,TRBD1,TRBV28,CASSLPGTGEYTEAFF,TGTGCCAGCAGTTTACCCGGGACAGGGGAGTACACTGAAGCTTTCTTT
few,TRBJ2-7,.,TRBV7-9,CASSPWRGFSSYEQYF,TGTGCCAGCAGCCCCTGGCGGGGTTTTAGCTCCTACGAGCAGTACTTC
.,TRBJ2-1,TRBD1,TRBV5-1,CASSWTGDSYNEQFF,TGCGCCAGCAGCTGGACAGGGGACTCCTACAATGAGCAGTTCTTC
few,TRBJ2-3,TRBD2,TRBV19,CASSMGLAGEGVDTDTQYF,TGTGCCAGTAGTATGGGACTAGCGGGAGAGGGGGTGGACACAGATACGCAGTATTTT
.,TRBJ2-1,.,TRBV15,CATAGAEGYNEQFF,TGTGCCACCGCGGGGGCGGAGGGCTACAATGAGCAGTTCTTC
.,TRBJ2-1,.,TRBV10-3,CAISVRKADSYNEQFF,TGTGCCATCAGTGTCAGAAAGGCGGACTCCTACAATGAGCAGTTCTTC
few,TRBJ1-1,.,TRBV5-1,CASSSGVNTEAFF,TGCGCCAGCAGCTCAGGGGTGAACACTGAAGCTTTCTTT
.,TRBJ2-2,TRBD1,TRBV5-1,CASSEDRGHTGELFF,TGCGCCAGCAGCGAGGACAGGGGACACACCGGGGAGCTGTTTTTT
.,TRBJ2-2,.,TRBV6-1,CASSRSPTAAYTGELFF,TGTGCCAGCAGTAGAAGTCCGACAGCTGCTTACACCGGGGAGCTGTTTTTT
few,TRBJ1-2,.,TRBV5-6,CASSLGLWDGYTF,TGTGCCAGCAGCTTGGGGCTGTGGGATGGCTACACCTTC
.,TRBJ2-3,TRBD2,TRBV7-2,CASSLGTSGGIADTQYF,TGTGCCAGCAGCTTAGGGACTAGCGGGGGGATCGCAGATACGCAGTATTTT
.,TRBJ1-5,.,TRBV20-1,CSARDQMEGGHSNQPQHF,TGCAGTGCTAGAGATCAAATGGAGGGGGGACATAGCAATCAGCCCCAGCATTTT
.,TRBJ2-2,.,TRBV6-5,CASKWNTGELFF,TGTGCCAGCAAATGGAACACCGGGGAGCTGTTTTTT
.,TRBJ2-7,.,TRBV4-1,CASSPPTGAGYEQYF,TGCGCCAGCAGCCCTCCGACCGGGGCGGGCTACGAGCAGTACTTC
.,TRBJ2-5,TRBD2,TRBV6-2/TRBV6-3,CASTPSGNIQETQYF,TGTGCCAGCACTCCCAGCGGGAACATTCAAGAGACCCAGTACTTC
.,TRBJ1-5,.,TRBV20-1,CSARGGYGNQPQHF,TGCAGTGCTAGGGGGGGCTACGGCAATCAGCCCCAGCATTTT
.,TRBJ2-5,TRBD2,TRBV27,CASSSVGVAGPQETQYF,TGTGCCAGCAGTTCAGTGGGGGTAGCGGGGCCCCAAGAGACCCAGTACTTC
.,TRBJ1-6,.,TRBV20-1,CSAARTDSDSPLHF,TGCAGTGCCGCCAGGACGGATTCGGACTCACCCCTCCACTTT
.,TRBJ1-6,TRBD1,TRBV20-1,CSAVQDRGRSYNSPLHF,TGCAGTGCTGTTCAGGACAGGGGAAGGTCCTATAATTCACCCCTCCACTTT
.,TRBJ2-7,.,TRBV20-1,CSAERYDQYF,TGCAGTGCCGAGCGCTACGATCAGTACTTC
few,TRBJ2-2,.,TRBV5-1,CASNTDPNTGELFF,TGCGCCAGCAATACAGACCCCAACACCGGGGAGCTGTTTTTT
.,TRBJ2-1,TRBD1,TRBV15,CATTEQGDYNEQFF,TGTGCCACCACGGAGCAGGGGGACTACAATGAGCAGTTCTTC